This is a list of T cell receptor beta chains from one sample in a study of shared clonotypes between healthy human individuals. Profiled with immunoSEQ multiplex PCR; TCRdb holds only in-frame clones, not every one. Among over 2,000,000 clones listed, 93% were seen once. The sample taken for sequencing was naive CD8+ T cells from PBMCs. These receptors were collected from a man aged 18 to 35 in good health. Some clones in this sample may be carry-over from other donors' samples. Both conserved end residues are part of each CDR3.

>TRBJ2-1|TRBV15
CATSGPTSGRVRAYNEQFF
>TRBJ2-3|TRBV7-9
CASSFRDSIWTDTQYF
>TRBJ2-7|TRBV19
CASSIDRTLSSYEQYF
>TRBJ2-7|TRBV29-1
CSVEDLPPGTFIYEQYF
>TRBJ1-1|TRBV12-5
CASASDNMNTEAFF
>TRBJ2-3|TRBV6-5
CASSSWVGDTQYF
>TRBJ2-7|TRBV6-1
CASSEGLDFSYEQYF
>TRBJ2-3|TRBV29-1
CSVTGGRATDTQYF
>TRBJ2-1|TRBV7-8
CASSFGNEQFF
>TRBJ2-4|TRBV6-4
CASTKDRLKLKNIQYF
>TRBJ2-7|TRBV4-1
CASSQLGTGNPSYEQYF
>TRBJ2-6|TRBV15
CATSRDLGSGANVLTF
>TRBJ1-2|TRBV11-2
CASSLYRAYGYTF
>TRBJ1-5|TRBV19
CASSETGTSNQPQHF
>TRBJ2-3|TRBV19
CASSIGGLVNLDTQYF
>TRBJ2-1|TRBV4-3
CASSHATRIGVDEQFF
>TRBJ1-5|TRBV9
CASSQGGGAIQPQHF
>TRBJ2-1|TRBV11-3
CASSPDGRSSYNEQFF
>TRBJ2-2|TRBV7-9
CASSSLAGPNTGELFF
>TRBJ2-5|TRBV21-1
CASSPNGTAHLAGEKETQYF
>TRBJ2-7|TRBV27
CASSPSGIYEQYF
>TRBJ2-3|TRBV7-2
CASSSRDYTQYF
>TRBJ2-7|TRBV27
CASSDRPPGYEQYF
>TRBJ1-5|TRBV25-1
CASSVKGSQPQHF
>TRBJ2-6|TRBV29-1
CSVLVQAGANVLTF
>TRBJ2-2|TRBV7-9
CASSTPGTINTGELFF
>TRBJ1-2|TRBV6-5
CASSAGLINGYTF
>.|TRBV6-1
CASKPGTVYEQYF
>TRBJ2-2|TRBV7-2
CASRIAGGWSTGELFF
>TRBJ1-1|TRBV9
CASSVVDTEAFF